These T cell receptor beta chains were read from a single sample in a study of cytomegalovirus exposure and HLA in healthy donors. The protocol was immunoSEQ multiplex PCR, while the TCRdb copy is restricted to in-frame clones and leaves out a portion. The table shows approximately 260,000 clones, with around nine tenths occurring only once. Sequencing input: PBMCs. These TCRs come from a girl aged 2-10 years in good health and CMV-seronegative. Both conserved end residues are part of each CDR3. D genes are given only for firm matches. Clone size is not always given. Where it is, it says once, few, many or a class for expanded clones.

abundance,j_gene,d_gene,v_gene,CDR3aa,CDR3nt
-,TRBJ1-2,-,TRBV9,CASSVARSRTHLNYGYTF,TGTGCCAGCAGCGTAGCCCGGTCAAGAACCCACTTAAACTATGGCTACACCTTC
few,TRBJ1-6,-,TRBV6-5,CASSYEGQGWSSPLHF,TGTGCCAGCAGTTACGAGGGCCAGGGGTGGAGTTCACCCCTCCACTTT
-,TRBJ2-1,TRBD2,TRBV27,CASSFASGRAGEQFF,TGTGCCAGCAGTTTCGCTAGCGGGAGGGCGGGTGAGCAGTTCTTC
-,TRBJ2-3,TRBD2,TRBV6-1,CASSRGLAGPDTQYF,TGTGCCAGCAGCCGGGGACTAGCGGGACCAGATACGCAGTATTTT
-,TRBJ1-4,TRBD1,TRBV13,CASSTRDRVGEKLFF,TGTGCCAGCAGCACCCGGGACAGGGTTGGGGAAAAACTGTTTTTT
-,TRBJ2-7,TRBD1,TRBV14,CASSQADPDRGEQYF,TGTGCCAGCAGCCAAGCTGACCCGGACAGGGGCGAGCAGTACTTC
-,TRBJ1-1,TRBD1,TRBV2,CASRGPGTGRFNEAFF,TGTGCCAGCAGGGGACCCGGGACAGGGCGCTTCAATGAAGCTTTCTTT
-,TRBJ1-1,-,TRBV18,CASSLKQGNTEAFF,TGTGCCAGCTCACTTAAACAGGGAAACACTGAAGCTTTCTTT
-,TRBJ1-1,-,TRBV7-8,CASSFRLETEAFF,TGTGCCAGCAGCTTTCGGTTGGAGACTGAAGCTTTCTTT
-,TRBJ1-3,-,TRBV25-1,CASSGSPQNTIYF,TGTGCCAGCAGTGGGAGCCCGCAGAACACCATATATTTT
few,TRBJ1-1,-,TRBV10-3,CAIKDSRSNTEAFF,TGTGCCATCAAAGACAGCCGGTCGAACACTGAAGCTTTCTTT
-,TRBJ2-5,TRBD2,TRBV5-4,CASSFRAVVLAGGGETQYF,TGTGCCAGCAGCTTCAGGGCGGTTGTCTTAGCGGGGGGTGGAGAGACCCAGTACTTC
-,TRBJ1-1,-,TRBV6-5,CASSYKGQYTEAFF,TGTGCCAGCAGTTACAAAGGACAGTACACTGAAGCTTTCTTT
-,TRBJ1-2,TRBD1,TRBV5-4,CASSPDRDYGYTF,TGTGCCAGCAGCCCGGACAGGGACTATGGCTACACCTTC
-,TRBJ1-5,TRBD1,TRBV2,CASSEGPGGSTGSRPQHF,TGTGCCAGCAGTGAAGGGCCAGGGGGCTCCACGGGATCCCGGCCCCAGCATTTT
-,TRBJ1-2,TRBD1,TRBV27,CASSLSGGQGLIGYTF,TGTGCCAGCAGTTTATCGGGGGGACAGGGACTCATCGGTTACACCTTC
-,TRBJ1-2,-,TRBV10-3,CAIRATGDDGYTF,TGTGCCATCAGAGCCACGGGTGACGATGGCTACACCTTC
-,TRBJ1-5,-,TRBV30,CAWSPGVEQPQHF,TGTGCCTGGAGTCCCGGGGTGGAACAGCCCCAGCATTTT
-,TRBJ2-7,-,TRBV5-6,CASSLDGQLATEQYF,TGTGCCAGCAGCTTGGACGGACAGTTAGCTACCGAGCAGTACTTC
-,TRBJ2-1,TRBD2,TRBV6-4,CASSDRTSGRVEQFF,TGTGCCAGCAGTGACAGGACTAGCGGGAGGGTTGAGCAGTTCTTC
-,TRBJ1-2,TRBD1,TRBV9,CASRGTTDRGGYGYTF,TGTGCCAGCAGGGGTACCACGGACAGGGGGGGCTATGGCTACACCTTC
-,TRBJ2-7,-,TRBV20-1,CSGSMTYEQYF,TGCAGTGGGAGTATGACCTACGAGCAGTACTTC
-,TRBJ2-2,TRBD1,TRBV2,CASSEGRPGTGDGELFF,TGTGCCAGCAGTGAAGGCAGGCCCGGGACAGGGGACGGGGAGCTGTTTTTT
-,TRBJ2-7,TRBD2,TRBV5-1,CASSTGTSGSYEQYF,TGCGCCAGCAGCACCGGGACTAGCGGATCCTACGAGCAGTACTTC
few,TRBJ1-2,-,TRBV9,CASSPGVDYGYTF,TGTGCCAGCAGCCCAGGGGTTGACTATGGCTACACCTTC
once,TRBJ2-1,TRBD2,TRBV15,CATSRSRGLAGQVSYNEQFF,TGTGCCACCAGCAGAAGCCGGGGGCTAGCGGGGCAGGTCTCCTACAATGAGCAGTTCTTC
-,TRBJ2-7,-,TRBV2,CASSEGASSYEQYF,TGTGCCAGCAGTGAAGGGGCGAGCTCCTACGAGCAGTACTTC
-,TRBJ1-1,-,TRBV6-4,CASSDRGEPIHGAFF,TGTGCCAGCAGTGATCGGGGGGAACCTATCCACGGAGCTTTCTTT
-,TRBJ2-7,TRBD2,TRBV4-2,CASSHETSGRTYEQYF,TGTGCCAGCAGCCACGAGACTAGCGGGAGAACCTACGAGCAGTACTTC
-,TRBJ1-5,TRBD1,TRBV19,CASSLNRDRNNQPQHF,TGTGCCAGTAGCCTAAACCGGGACAGGAACAATCAGCCCCAGCATTTT
-,TRBJ2-7,-,TRBV6-6,CASSANRVYEQYF,TGTGCCAGCAGTGCCAACAGGGTTTACGAGCAGTACTTC
-,TRBJ2-7,TRBD1,TRBV5-1,CASSSPGQGAEQYF,TGCGCCAGCAGCTCCCCCGGACAGGGTGCCGAGCAGTACTTC
-,TRBJ1-1,-,TRBV27,CASGWTEAFF,TGTGCCAGCGGCTGGACTGAAGCTTTCTTT
-,TRBJ2-5,TRBD1,TRBV4-1,CASSSRDSQETQYF,TGCGCCAGCAGCTCCCGGGACAGCCAAGAGACCCAGTACTTC